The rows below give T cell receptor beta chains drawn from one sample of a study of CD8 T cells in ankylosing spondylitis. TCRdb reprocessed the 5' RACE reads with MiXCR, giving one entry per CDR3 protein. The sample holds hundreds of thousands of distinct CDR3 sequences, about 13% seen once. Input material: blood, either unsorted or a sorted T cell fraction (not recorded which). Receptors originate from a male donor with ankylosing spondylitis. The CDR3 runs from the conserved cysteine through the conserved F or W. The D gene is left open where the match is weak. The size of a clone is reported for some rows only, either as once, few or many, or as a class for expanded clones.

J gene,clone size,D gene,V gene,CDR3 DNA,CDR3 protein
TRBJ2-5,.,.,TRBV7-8,TGTGCCAGCAGCTCGGGACGACGAGAGACCCAGTACTTC,CASSSGRRETQYF
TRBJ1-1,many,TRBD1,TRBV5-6,TGTGCCAGCAGCTTGGGGGGACAGGGGATGAACACTGAAGCTTTCTTT,CASSLGGQGMNTEAFF
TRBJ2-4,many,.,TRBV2,TGTGCCAGCAGTTCGTGGGGGGCGATGGACAAAAACATTCAGTACTTC,CASSSWGAMDKNIQYF
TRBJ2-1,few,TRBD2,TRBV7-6,TGTGCCAGCAGCTTAGCGCCTAGCGGGAGGAGGTCCTACAATGAGCAGTTCTTC,CASSLAPSGRRSYNEQFF
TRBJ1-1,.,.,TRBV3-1,TGTGCCAGCAGCCAAGGGGCCAGGGGAAACACTGAAGCTTTCTTT,CASSQGARGNTEAFF
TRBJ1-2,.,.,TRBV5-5,TGTGCCATCGGCCCCGGCATCTTCTACGGCTACACCTTC,CAIGPGIFYGYTF
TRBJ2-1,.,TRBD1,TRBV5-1,TGCGCCAGCAGCTTCCGGGACAGGGCCTTAGAGGGGAATGAGCAGTTCTTC,CASSFRDRALEGNEQFF
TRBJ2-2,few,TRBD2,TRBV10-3,TGTGCCATCAGTGATTCGGGACTAGCGGGAAACACCGGGGAGCTGTTTTTT,CAISDSGLAGNTGELFF
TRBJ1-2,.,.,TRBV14,TGTGCCAGCAGCCAAACATCGCCATTTAGTGATGGCTACACCTTC,CASSQTSPFSDGYTF
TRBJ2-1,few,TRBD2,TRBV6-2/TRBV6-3,TGTGCCAGCAGCCAGGGGTCGGGAGGGACCTACAATGAGCAGTTCTTC,CASSQGSGGTYNEQFF
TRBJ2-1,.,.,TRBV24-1,TGTGCCACCAGTGATTTTCGACGGGGGCCCAATCAGTTCTTC,CATSDFRRGPNQFF
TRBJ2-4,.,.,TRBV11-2,TGTGCCAGCAGAACCGACCGGTCAGCCAAAAACATTCAGTACTTC,CASRTDRSAKNIQYF
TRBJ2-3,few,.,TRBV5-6,TGTGCCAGTGCCACAGGGTACACAGATACGCAGTATTTT,CASATGYTDTQYF
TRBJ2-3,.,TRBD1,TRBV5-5,TGTGCCAGCAGCGACGGGACAGTGGCACTTCTGGATACGCAGTATTTT,CASSDGTVALLDTQYF
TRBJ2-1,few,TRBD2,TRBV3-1,TGTGCCAGCAGCCTCCGGACTAGCGGGACCAGGGGCTATGAGCAGTTCTTC,CASSLRTSGTRGYEQFF
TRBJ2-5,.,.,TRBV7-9,TGTGCCAGCAGCTTAGGGTCGGCAGCTCAAGAGACCCAGTACTTC,CASSLGSAAQETQYF
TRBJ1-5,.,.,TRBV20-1,TGCAGTGCAGGTAAACAGTTGGGCAATCAGCCCCAGCATTTT,CSAGKQLGNQPQHF
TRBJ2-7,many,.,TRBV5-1,TGCGCCAGCAGCTTGGAGTCAGGAGGTGGGTACGAGCAGTACTTC,CASSLESGGGYEQYF
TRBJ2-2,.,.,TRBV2,TGTGCCAGCAGTGTTAGTAGGGGCCGCACCGGGGAGCTGTTTTTT,CASSVSRGRTGELFF
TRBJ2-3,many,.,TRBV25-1,TGTGCCAGCAGTCGAGCCAGCACAGATACGCAGTATTTT,CASSRASTDTQYF
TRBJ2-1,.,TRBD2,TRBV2,TGTGCCAGCGTAAGACGGGAGGAGGTTAATGAGCAGTTCTTC,CASVRREEVNEQFF
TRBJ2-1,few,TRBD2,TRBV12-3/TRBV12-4,TGTGCCAGCAGTAGAACTAGCGGGAGACTCGCAAATGAGCAGTTCTTC,CASSRTSGRLANEQFF
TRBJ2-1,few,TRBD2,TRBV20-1,TGCAGTGCTAGATTAGGACTAGCTCTAAGTCATGAGCAGTTCTTC,CSARLGLALSHEQFF
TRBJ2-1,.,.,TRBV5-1,TGCGCCAGCAGCTCGTCTGGCCAGGGCTCCTACAATGAGCAGTTCTTC,CASSSSGQGSYNEQFF
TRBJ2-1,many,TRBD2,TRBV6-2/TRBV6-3,TGTGCCACCCGGCTTAGCGGGAGACTATCGGATGAGCAGTTCTTC,CATRLSGRLSDEQFF
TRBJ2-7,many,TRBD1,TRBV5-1,TGCGCCAGCAGCCCCATGACAGGGGAATTCTACGAGCAGTACTTC,CASSPMTGEFYEQYF
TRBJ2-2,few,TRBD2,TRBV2,TGTGCCAGCGGGGGACTAGCGGGAGTTTCCGGGGAGCTGTTTTTT,CASGGLAGVSGELFF
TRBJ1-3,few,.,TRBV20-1,TGCAGTGCTATGGTCCCAGGGATTCCGGGAAACACCATATATTTT,CSAMVPGIPGNTIYF
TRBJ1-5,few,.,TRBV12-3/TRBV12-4,TGTGCCAGCAGTGAATTTCCGCGGGGCAATCAGCCCCAGCATTTT,CASSEFPRGNQPQHF
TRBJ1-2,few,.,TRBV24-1,TGTGCCACCAGTGATTCCACTGGGATCTATGGCTACACCTTC,CATSDSTGIYGYTF
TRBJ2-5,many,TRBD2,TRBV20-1,TGCAGTGCTGAACCGGGACTAGCGGGAGGGTCTAGAGAGACCCAGTACTTC,CSAEPGLAGGSRETQYF
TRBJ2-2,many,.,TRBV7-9,TGTGCCAGCACCAGGGAAGTCGGGGAGCTGTTTTTT,CASTREVGELFF
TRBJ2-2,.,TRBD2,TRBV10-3,TGTGCCTCAGGGCGTGCCGGGACTAGCGCGAACACCGGGGAGCTGTTTTTT,CASGRAGTSANTGELFF
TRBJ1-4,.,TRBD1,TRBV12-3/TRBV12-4,TGTGCCAGCAGACGACAGGGGGGCTATGAAAAACTGTTTTTT,CASRRQGGYEKLFF
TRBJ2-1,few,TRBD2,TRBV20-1,TGCAGTGCTAGAGGACTAGCGGGACGGAATGAGCAGTTCTTC,CSARGLAGRNEQFF
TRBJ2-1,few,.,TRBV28,TGTGCCAGCAGTCCTCTGGGAGGCGGCTACAATGAGCAGTTCTTC,CASSPLGGGYNEQFF
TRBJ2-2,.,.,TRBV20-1,TGCAGTGCTAGTCTGGCGGGGCCGAACACCGGGGAGCTGTTTTTT,CSASLAGPNTGELFF
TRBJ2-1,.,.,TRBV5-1,TGCGCCAGCAGCTTGGAGGGATTGGTCGGCGATGAGCAGTTCTTC,CASSLEGLVGDEQFF
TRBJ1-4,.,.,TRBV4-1,TGCGCCAGCAGCCAAGCGAGGAGTGGACAGTTAGTTGGGAATGAAAAACTGTTTTTT,CASSQARSGQLVGNEKLFF
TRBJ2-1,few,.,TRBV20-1,TGCAGTGCCCCCGACCTGGACGCCAGCTCCTACAATGAGCAGTTCTTC,CSAPDLDASSYNEQFF
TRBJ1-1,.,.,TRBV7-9,TGTGCCAGCAGCCCCATCGTCCCTGAAGCTTTCTTT,CASSPIVPEAFF
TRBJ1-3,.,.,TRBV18,TGTGCCAGCTCACCTAGCGGGGGCACTGGAAACACCATATATTTT,CASSPSGGTGNTIYF
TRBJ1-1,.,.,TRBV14,TGTGCCAGCAGCCAAGCAGACGGGAACACTGAAGCTTTCTTT,CASSQADGNTEAFF
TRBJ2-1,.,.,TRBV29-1,TGCAGCGTTGAAAGAGGGAACAATGAGCAGTTCTTC,CSVERGNNEQFF
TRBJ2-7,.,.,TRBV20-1,TGCAGTGTGGGCGGCCACTCCTACGAGCAGTACTTC,CSVGGHSYEQYF
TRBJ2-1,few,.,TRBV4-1,TGCGCCAGCAGCCCCCTAGGACGGGCCTCCTACAATGAGCAGTTCTTC,CASSPLGRASYNEQFF
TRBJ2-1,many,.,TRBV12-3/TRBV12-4,TGTGCCAGCAGTTTAGGCGGAGGGGGTGAGCAGTTCTTC,CASSLGGGGEQFF
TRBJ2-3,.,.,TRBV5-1,TGCGCCAGCAGCTTGGAACAGTTTGGAGATACGCAGTATTTT,CASSLEQFGDTQYF